Following are 18 T cell receptor beta chains from one sample sequenced in a study of radiation and T cells in renal cell carcinoma. TCRdb keeps only in-frame clones here, not all; method: immunoSEQ multiplex PCR. The sample lists roughly 100,000 clones; 70% to 85% were seen once. Described time point: baseline pretreatment blood. Treatment in this sample: 15 Gy SBRT to primary tumor, nephrectomy 4 weeks later. The sample was blood, taken from a patient whose treatment included radiotherapy and nephrectomy. The origin of the receptors is a man aged 60-69 years with renal cell carcinoma.

The chain is built from TRBV2 and TRBJ2-7; D call uncertain. Trimming stripped 6 bases from V and 5 bases from J, with 20 bases between. Germline CDR1 SNHLY, CDR2 FYNNEI. This CDR3 region has 15 residues. This CDR3 reads CASRDYVEGFHEQYF. CDR3 in DNA: TGTGCCAGCAGGGATTACGTGGAAGGTTTTCACGAGCAGTACTTC.

There are a few counts of this clone. The genes are TRBV28 and TRBJ1-2; D is possibly TRBD1 (6 bases). V was clipped by 2 bases and J by 2 bases, with 6 bases between them. The germline V gene encodes CDR1 MDHEN and CDR2 SYDVKM. This CDR3 has 13 residues. DNA for the CDR3: TGTGCCAGCAGTTTAGGGACAAACTATGGCTACACCTTC. Its translation is CASSLGTNYGYTF.

The J gene is TRBJ2-7, the V gene TRBV28; D could derive from TRBD1 or TRBD2 (5 bases each). V gave up 8 bases and J gave up 3 bases, with 11 bases separating them. The CDR3 spans 12 residues. Germline V lookup: CDR1 MDHEN, CDR2 SYDVKM. CDR3 bases: TGTGCCAGCCAACTGAGGGGCTACGAGCAGTACTTC. Protein: CASQLRGYEQYF.

The chain has TRBV11-2 and TRBJ2-3; D may be TRBD2 (7 bases). The CDR3 totals 14 residues. V gave up 5 bases and J gave up 4 bases, with 13 bases separating them. Germline loops: CDR1 SGHAT, CDR2 FQNNGV. In DNA, the CDR3 is TGTGCCAGCAGCACTAGGGGGAGGGCAGATACGCAGTATTTT. Its protein is CASSTRGRADTQYF.

The chain is built from TRBV19 and TRBJ2-1, with TRBD2 identical over 10 bases. This CDR3 spans 15 amino acids. The J segment lost 1 base and the V segment lost 6 bases, leaving 3 bases of the junction unmatched. The germline V gene has CDR1 LNHDA and CDR2 SQIVND (reference sequence). The CDR3 coding sequence is TGTGCCAGTAGGGTACTAGCGGGGTCCTACAATGAGCAGTTCTTC. Translating it yields CASRVLAGSYNEQFF.

The chain couples TRBV11-2 to TRBJ1-4; 7 bases are shared with TRBD1. The CDR3 has 13 amino acids. CDR1 is SGHAT and CDR2 is FQNNGV in the germline V gene. The trim removed 5 bases at V and 4 bases at J, leaving 1 base unmatched. The CDR3: CASSRDSNEKLFF. The DNA of the CDR3 is TGTGCCAGCAGCCGGGACAGTAATGAAAAACTGTTTTTT.

The V and J genes are TRBV5-4 and TRBJ1-1; D remains unclear. The CDR3 extends over 14 amino acids. Trimming removed 0 bases at V and 2 bases at J, with 8 bases between. CDR1 is SGHNT, CDR2 YYREEE, per germline (reference sequence). The CDR3 spells CASSLETGNTEAFF. CDR3 DNA sequence: TGTGCCAGCAGCTTGGAAACGGGAAACACTGAAGCTTTCTTT.

This clone was detected only a few times. The chain recombines TRBV2 with TRBJ2-7; a weak D match, TRBD2 (6 bases). The V end lost 7 bases, the J end lost 2 bases, and 15 bases lay between the germline ends. The V gene's germline CDR1 is SNHLY and CDR2 FYNNEI. The CDR3 runs to 14 residues. CDR3 sequence (DNA): TGTGCCAGCACCCCCTGGGGGGAGACCTACGAGCAGTACTTC. It translates to CASTPWGETYEQYF.

This clone has a single count. This chain links TRBV6-1 with TRBJ2-2; D is undetermined. This CDR3 spans 14 amino acids. The ends were cut back, 6 bases at V and 1 base at J, with 9 bases in the middle. The germline V gene has CDR1 MNHNS and CDR2 SASEGT. CDR3 in amino acids: CASRIALNTGELFF. CDR3 bases: TGTGCCAGCAGGATCGCACTGAACACCGGGGAGCTGTTTTTT.

The chain links TRBV7-9 to TRBJ2-2; no definite D call. Germline lookup yields CDR1 SEHNR and CDR2 FQNEAQ (reference sequence). The CDR3 runs to 12 residues. V gave up 2 bases and J gave up 3 bases, with 1 base separating them. The CDR3 here is CASSLYTGELFF. The CDR3 DNA follows: TGTGCCAGCAGCTTATACACCGGGGAGCTGTTTTTT. The complete variable domain, with remaining parts taken from reference TRBV7-9 and TRBJ2-2, reads DTGVSQNPRHKITKRGQNVTFRCDPISEHNRLYWYRQTLGQGPEFLTYFQNEAQLEKSRLLSDRFSAERPKGSFSTLEIQRTEQGDSAMYLCASSLYTGELFFGEGSRLTVL.

This clone has just a few counts. The chain joins TRBV7-6 to TRBJ1-4; 10 bases fit TRBD1. Germline assignment: CDR1 SGHVS and CDR2 FNYEAQ. This CDR3 region has 13 residues. The ends lost 2 bases at V and 12 bases at J; junction bases unmatched: 3. The CDR3 DNA reads as TGTGCCAGCAGCTTATCCGGGACAGGGGAACTGTTTTTT. This gives the protein CASSLSGTGELFF.

The J gene is TRBJ2-6, the V gene TRBV19; maybe TRBD1 (6 bases). This CDR3 comprises 17 residues. The germline V and J ends were trimmed by 5 bases and 4 bases, with 18 bases remaining between them. CDR1 LNHDA and CDR2 SQIVND come from the germline V gene (reference sequence). The CDR3 region has the DNA TGTGCCAGTAGTCCCCAAACACAGGGACAAGGGGCCAACGTCCTGACTTTC. Protein sequence: CASSPQTQGQGANVLTF.

The chain couples TRBV15 to TRBJ1-5; D remains unclear. V dropped 2 bases and J dropped 3 bases, with 8 bases sitting between them. The CDR3 is 14 residues long. Germline V CDR1 and CDR2: LNHNV, YYDKDF (reference sequence). The CDR3 loop is CATSRRNLNQPQHF. CDR3 DNA sequence: TGTGCCACCAGCAGAAGGAACCTCAATCAGCCCCAGCATTTT.

This clone was recorded only once. This chain connects TRBV30 to TRBJ2-7; 7 positions agree with TRBD1. Germline assignment: CDR1 GTSNPN and CDR2 SVGIG (reference sequence). CDR3 length: 14 residues. V lost 0 bases and J lost 5; bases outside the gene matches: 7. This chain's CDR3 is CAWSVGGAVNEQYF. CDR3 coding DNA: TGTGCCTGGAGTGTAGGGGGCGCCGTTAACGAGCAGTACTTC.

CDR3 nucleotides: TGCGCCAGCAGCTTTGGACTAGCGGGAGGCAATGAGCAGTTCTTC. Protein product: CASSFGLAGGNEQFF. This chain links TRBV5-1 with TRBJ2-1; 14 nucleotides match TRBD2. This CDR3 is built from 15 residues. Germline trimming cut 2 bases from V and 6 bases from J; bases unmatched to any gene: 1. CDR1 is SGHRS, CDR2 YFSETQ, per germline.

J is TRBJ1-3 and V is TRBV5-6, with 7 bases lining up with TRBD1. J was trimmed by 5 bases and V by 0 bases; bases with no gene match: 5. Germline values: CDR1 SGHDT, CDR2 YYEEEE. This CDR3 is 15 amino acids long. CDR3 DNA sequence: TGTGCCAGCAGCTTGGCGGGACAGCAAAGAAACACCATATATTTT. Encoded protein: CASSLAGQQRNTIYF.

This clone was found a few times. The chain couples TRBV2 to TRBJ2-1, with TRBD2 matching 11 bases. The CDR3 consists of 15 residues. CDR1 and CDR2 (germline): SNHLY, FYNNEI. The V segment lost 3 bases and the J segment 7 bases; nucleotides outside the gene matches: 5. In DNA, the CDR3 is TGTGCCAGCAGTGACACTAGCGGGAGTGAAAATGAGCAGTTCTTC. Translation: CASSDTSGSENEQFF.

For this clone: Relative to the germline gene, one junction end is altered; a read error may explain this. The chain uses TRBV6-1 and TRBJ2-7; D ambiguous. Germline CDR1 reads MNHNS; CDR2 reads SASEGT. The CDR3 consists of 12 residues. Here the CDR3 DNA reads TGTGCCAGCAGTGAAGCCTCGACCTCCCTCTTCTTC. Encoded protein: CASSEASTSLFF.